This T cell receptor beta chain emerged from a study of blood T cell repertoires in COVID-19. Study-level information: Samples taken during acute and convalescent COVID-19 were collected in the United States, Italy and Spain. T cells, B-cell-depleted T cells, or PBMCs provided the cDNA or gDNA that served as material.

The CDR3 is made up of 13 amino acids. The ends were cut back, 4 bases at V and 3 bases at J, with 12 bases in the middle. The germline CDR1 and CDR2 sequences are SQVTM and ANQGSEA. In the original workflow: Using reference gene primer amplification, nucleated cell counts were estimated. The protocol was immunoSEQ multiplex PCR, while the TCRdb copy is restricted to in-frame clones and leaves out a portion. Clone size and the V and J calls come from that table; the DNA yielded D and trimming. The profile shows around 80,000 clones, around nine tenths of them singletons. Sequencing input: peripheral blood. This chain uses TRBV29-1 with TRBJ1-1; D is perhaps TRBD1 (5 bases). The sequence was collected from a man aged 55-75 years with acute or convalescent COVID-19. The CDR3 region is CSVGQGSHTEAFF. CDR3 in DNA: TGCAGCGTTGGGCAGGGATCCCACACTGAAGCTTTCTTT.